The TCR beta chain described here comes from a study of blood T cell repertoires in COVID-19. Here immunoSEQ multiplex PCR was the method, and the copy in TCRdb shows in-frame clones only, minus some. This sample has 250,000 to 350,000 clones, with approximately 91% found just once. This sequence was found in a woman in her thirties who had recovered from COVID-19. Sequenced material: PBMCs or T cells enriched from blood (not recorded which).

CDR3 sequence (DNA): TGTGCCACTGGGAGAGAGAATCAGCCCCAGCATTTT. It specifies CATGRENQPQHF. The rearrangement joins TRBV27 to TRBJ1-5, with D unclear. V gave up 10 bases and J gave up 4 bases, with 11 bases separating them. Germline CDR1 and CDR2: MNHEY and SMNVEV (reference sequence). This CDR3 spans 12 amino acids.